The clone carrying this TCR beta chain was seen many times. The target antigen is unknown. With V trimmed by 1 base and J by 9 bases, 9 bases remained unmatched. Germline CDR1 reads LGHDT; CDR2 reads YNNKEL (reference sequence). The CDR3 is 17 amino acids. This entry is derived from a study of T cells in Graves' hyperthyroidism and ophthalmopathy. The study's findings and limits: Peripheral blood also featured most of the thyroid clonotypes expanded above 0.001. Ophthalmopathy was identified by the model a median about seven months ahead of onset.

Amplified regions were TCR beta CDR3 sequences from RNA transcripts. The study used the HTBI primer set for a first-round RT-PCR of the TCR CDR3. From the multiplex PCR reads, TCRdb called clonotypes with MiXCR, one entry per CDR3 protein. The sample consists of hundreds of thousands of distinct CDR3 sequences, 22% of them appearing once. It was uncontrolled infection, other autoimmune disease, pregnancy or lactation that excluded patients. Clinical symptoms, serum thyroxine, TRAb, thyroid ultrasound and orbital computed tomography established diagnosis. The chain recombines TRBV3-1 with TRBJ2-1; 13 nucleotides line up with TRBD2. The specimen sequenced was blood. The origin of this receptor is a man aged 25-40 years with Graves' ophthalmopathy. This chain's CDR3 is CASSQATMTSGRREQFF. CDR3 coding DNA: TGTGCCAGCAGCCAAGCTACAATGACTAGCGGGAGGCGTGAGCAGTTCTTC.